What follows is one T cell receptor beta chain and its context. Its antigen remains unidentified. With a J-beta primer mix and a sample-barcoded 5' primer, a second PCR ran about 6 to 11 cycles. Unique molecular identifiers of 12 random nucleotides labeled each cDNA. TCRdb reprocessed the 5' RACE reads via MiXCR and lists one record per CDR3 protein. The sample holds some 550,000 distinct CDR3 sequences, roughly 48% seen once. This entry comes from a study of blood T cells in healthy people across ages. Whole-study results and caveats: Reliance upon unsorted PBMCs precluded definitive naive versus antigen-experienced comparison. Whereas aged donors had fewer naive CD4+ cells, long-lived donors had more of them and higher diversity. Across the age range, TCR beta diversity per million T cells fell in a roughly linear way.

Sequenced material: blood. The sequence was collected from an elderly man in good health.

CDR3 sequence (DNA): TGTGCCAGCAGCTTTATTTCTGGCGGTCGCACAGATACGCAGTATTTT. Amino acid sequence: CASSFISGGRTDTQYF. The V and J genes are TRBV7-9 and TRBJ2-3; no definite D call. V was cut by 3 bases and J by 1 base, with 14 bases left in between. The germline V gene has CDR1 SEHNR and CDR2 FQNEAQ (reference sequence). The CDR3 has 16 amino acids.